Below, 9 T cell receptor beta chains from the same sample are listed, as sequenced in a study of T cell responses to AZD1222 COVID-19 vaccine. Some clones are missing from TCRdb's copy, which holds only in-frame ones; the method was immunoSEQ multiplex PCR. The repertoire holds 120,000 to 150,000 clones, with about 90% as singletons. Sequences were derived from peripheral blood, sampled 28 days after the second dose of the MenACWY control vaccine. The receptors here all came from an adult who received the MenACWY meningococcal vaccine as a control.

This chain links TRBV5-1 with TRBJ1-2, with D uncertain. Between the trimmed V and J ends, which lost 0 bases and 2 bases, there was a span of 8 bases. The CDR3 contains 14 residues. Germline lookup yields CDR1 SGHRS and CDR2 YFSETQ. The CDR3 DNA reads as TGCGCCAGCAGCTTGGATGGCAGCAACTATGGCTACACCTTC. It translates to CASSLDGSNYGYTF. The full variable domain, completed using reference TRBV5-1 and TRBJ1-2, is KAGVTQTPRYLIKTRGQQVTLSCSPISGHRSVSWYQQTPGQGLQFLFEYFSETQRNKGNFPGRFSGRQFSNSRSEMNVSTLELGDSALYLCASSLDGSNYGYTFGSGTRLTVV.

The chain has TRBV19 and TRBJ2-1; TRBD1 matches at 8 bases. CDR1 and CDR2 from the germline V gene are LNHDA and SQIVND (reference sequence). Trimming at V came to 4 bases and at J to 7 bases, leaving 9 bases not matched to a gene. The CDR3 is made up of 15 amino acids. Written as DNA, the CDR3 is TGTGCCAGTAGTACCCGGACAGGGTCTCTGAATGAGCAGTTCTTC. Translating gives CASSTRTGSLNEQFF.

This clone was seen only once. The V gene is TRBV7-3, the J gene TRBJ2-5, with TRBD2 matching 10 bases. The germline V gene encodes CDR1 SGHTA and CDR2 FQGTGA. The length of the CDR3 is 15 residues. J was trimmed by 5 bases and V by 5 bases; bases with no gene match: 8. The CDR3 bases are TGTGCCAGCAGCCCAACAGCGGGGGGGCAGGAGACCCAGTACTTC. Its protein is CASSPTAGGQETQYF.

This chain links TRBV28 with TRBJ1-5; 8 bases fit TRBD1. Germline V gene data show CDR1 as MDHEN and CDR2 as SYDVKM. V gave up 3 bases and J gave up 6 bases; unmatched junction bases: 7. CDR3 length: 15 residues. The DNA for the CDR3 is TGTGCCAGCAGTTTCTACGGACAGGGCGTTCAGCCCCAGCATTTT. It codes for CASSFYGQGVQPQHF.

The rearrangement uses TRBV7-2 and TRBJ1-5; no clear D. Germline CDR1 reads SGHTA; CDR2 reads FQGNSA. CDR3 length equals 14 residues. Trimming stripped 0 bases from V and 5 bases from J, with 8 bases between. This CDR3 reads CASSLANRDQPQHF. The CDR3 DNA sequence: TGTGCCAGCAGCTTAGCCAACAGAGATCAGCCCCAGCATTTT.

The chain employs TRBV5-1 and TRBJ2-6; 9 bases map to TRBD2. The CDR3 is made up of 13 amino acids. CDR1 is SGHRS and CDR2 is YFSETQ in the germline V gene. Trimming removed 3 bases from V and 10 bases from J; junction bases left unmatched: 2. The DNA of the CDR3 is TGCGCCAGCAGCTCGGCGGGGGGGAACGTCCTGACTTTC. Translated, it gives CASSSAGGNVLTF.

The chain joins TRBV28 to TRBJ1-1; D might be TRBD1 (6 bases). CDR1 and CDR2 from the germline V gene are MDHEN and SYDVKM. The V end lost 3 bases, the J end lost 0 bases, and 14 bases lay between the germline ends. The CDR3 covers 16 residues. The CDR3 loop reads CASSFPGGTMNTEAFF. Written as DNA, the CDR3 is TGTGCCAGCAGTTTTCCGGGGGGCACTATGAACACTGAAGCTTTCTTT.

The V and J genes are TRBV5-1 and TRBJ1-1; D is ambiguous. Trimming took off 0 bases at V and 1 base at J, with 10 bases between the two ends. CDR3 size: 15 residues. Germline lookup yields CDR1 SGHRS and CDR2 YFSETQ. In nucleotides, the CDR3 is TGCGCCAGCAGCTTGGTGGCAAACTGGAACACTGAAGCTTTCTTT. Protein: CASSLVANWNTEAFF.

This clone was seen only a few times. The V gene is TRBV7-9, the J gene TRBJ2-2; the D gene is possibly TRBD2 (5 bases). The CDR3 has 13 amino acids. Deletions cut 11 bases from V and 2 bases from J, with 12 bases between. CDR1 and CDR2 from the germline V gene are SEHNR and FQNEAQ (reference sequence). The CDR3 sequence: CAPEGGNTGELFF. The CDR3 region has the DNA TGTGCCCCAGAGGGCGGTAACACCGGGGAGCTGTTTTTT.